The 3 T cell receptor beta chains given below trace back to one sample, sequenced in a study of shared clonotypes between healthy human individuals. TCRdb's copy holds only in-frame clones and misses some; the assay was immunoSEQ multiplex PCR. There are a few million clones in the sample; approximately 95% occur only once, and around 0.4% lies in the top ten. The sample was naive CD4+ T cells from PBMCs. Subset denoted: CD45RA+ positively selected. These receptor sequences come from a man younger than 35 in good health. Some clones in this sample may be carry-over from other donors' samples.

The CDR3 DNA sequence: TGTGCCAGCAGCTTTCGCGGGTCAGGGTACGAGCAGTACTTC. Translated: CASSFRGSGYEQYF. The chain recombines TRBV7-2 with TRBJ2-7; D is perhaps TRBD1 or TRBD2 (5 bases each). Trimming took off 3 bases at V and 4 bases at J, with 13 bases between the two ends. Germline V gives CDR1 SGHTA, CDR2 FQGNSA. CDR3 length equals 14 residues.

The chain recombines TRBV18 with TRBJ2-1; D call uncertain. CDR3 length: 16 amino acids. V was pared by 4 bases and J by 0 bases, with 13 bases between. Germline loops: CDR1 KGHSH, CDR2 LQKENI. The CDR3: CASSRSGYSSYNEQFF. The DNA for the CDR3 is TGTGCCAGCTCACGGTCCGGCTACAGCTCCTACAATGAGCAGTTCTTC.

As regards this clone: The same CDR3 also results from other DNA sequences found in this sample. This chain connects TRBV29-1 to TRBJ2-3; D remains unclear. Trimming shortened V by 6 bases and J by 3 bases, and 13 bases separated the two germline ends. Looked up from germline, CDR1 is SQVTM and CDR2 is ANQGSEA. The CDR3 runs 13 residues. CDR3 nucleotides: TGCAGCGTCCGAGGACCCTTGACAGATACGCAGTATTTT. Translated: CSVRGPLTDTQYF.